This T cell receptor beta chain stems from a study of regulatory T cells in long-lasting Graves disease. This clonotype was picked up many times. Its antigen remains unidentified. Per the germline V gene, CDR1 is DFQATT and CDR2 is SNEGSKA (reference sequence). CDR3 length: 16 amino acids. The V segment lost 5 bases and the J segment 6 bases; nucleotides outside the gene matches: 15. CDR3-region Arm-PCR and iRepertoire HTBI primers produced the TCR beta libraries. TCRdb called the multiplex PCR reads again in MiXCR, with one record for every CDR3 protein. Of 400,000 to 450,000 distinct CDR3 sequences in the sample, 15% were seen once. General study results and limits: Few sampled subjects may have lowered accuracy.

Time point defined: newly diagnosed GD, antithyroid drugs for less than 3 months. The TCR library was made from RNA that had been extracted from PBMCs in TRIzol. This same sample was also taken into another study, of T cells in Graves' hyperthyroidism and ophthalmopathy. From that second work: HTBI primers were the set used in a first-round RT-PCR of the TCR CDR3.

This TCR derives from a woman aged 25 to 45 with Graves disease. This sequence joins TRBV20-1 and TRBJ2-2, with TRBD2 identical over 7 bases. The source material was peripheral blood mononuclear cells (PBMCs), sampled at new diagnosis, from a patient treated with antithyroid drugs. CDR3 DNA sequence: TGCAGTGCTGGCACGCATGCCGCGGGAGAAGCCGGGGAGCTGTTTTTT. It encodes CSAGTHAAGEAGELFF.